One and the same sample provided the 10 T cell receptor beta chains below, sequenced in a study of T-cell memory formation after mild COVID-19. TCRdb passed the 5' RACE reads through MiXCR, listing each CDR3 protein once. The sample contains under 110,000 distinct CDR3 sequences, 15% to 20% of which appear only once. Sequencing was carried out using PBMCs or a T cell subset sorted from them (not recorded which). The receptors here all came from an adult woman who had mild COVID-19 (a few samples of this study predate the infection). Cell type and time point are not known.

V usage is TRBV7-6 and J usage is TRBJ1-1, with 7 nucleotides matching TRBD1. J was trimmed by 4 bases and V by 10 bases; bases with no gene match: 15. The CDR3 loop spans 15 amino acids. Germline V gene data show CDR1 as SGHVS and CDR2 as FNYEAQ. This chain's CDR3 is CATNDLTGSVTEAFF. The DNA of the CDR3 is TGTGCCACAAATGACTTGACAGGGAGTGTCACTGAAGCTTTCTTT.

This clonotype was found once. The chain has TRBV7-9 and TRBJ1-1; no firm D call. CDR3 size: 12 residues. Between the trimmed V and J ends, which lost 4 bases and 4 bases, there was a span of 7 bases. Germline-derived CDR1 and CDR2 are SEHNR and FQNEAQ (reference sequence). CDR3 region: CASSSVGTEAFF. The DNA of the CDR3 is TGTGCCAGCAGCTCAGTGGGCACTGAAGCTTTCTTT. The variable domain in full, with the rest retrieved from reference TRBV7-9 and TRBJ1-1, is DTGVSQNPRHKITKRGQNVTFRCDPISEHNRLYWYRQTLGQGPEFLTYFQNEAQLEKSRLLSDRFSAERPKGSFSTLEIQRTEQGDSAMYLCASSSVGTEAFFGQGTRLTVV.

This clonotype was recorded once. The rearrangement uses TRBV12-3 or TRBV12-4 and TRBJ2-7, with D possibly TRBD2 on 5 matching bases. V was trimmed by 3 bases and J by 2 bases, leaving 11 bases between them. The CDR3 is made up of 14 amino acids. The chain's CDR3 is CASSFGRATYEQYF. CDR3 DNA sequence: TGTGCCAGCAGTTTTGGGCGGGCAACCTACGAGCAGTACTTC.

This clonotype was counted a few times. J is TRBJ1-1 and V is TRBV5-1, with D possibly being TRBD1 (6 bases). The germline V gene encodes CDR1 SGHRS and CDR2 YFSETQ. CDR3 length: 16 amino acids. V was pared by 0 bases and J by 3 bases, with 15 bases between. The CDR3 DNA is TGCGCCAGCAGCTTGGCCTATACAGGGTGGGACACTGAAGCTTTCTTT. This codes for CASSLAYTGWDTEAFF.

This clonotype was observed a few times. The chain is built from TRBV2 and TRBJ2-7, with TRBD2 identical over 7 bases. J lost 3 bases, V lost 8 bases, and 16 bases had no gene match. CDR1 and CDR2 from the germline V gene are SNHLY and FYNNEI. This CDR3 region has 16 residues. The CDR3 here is CASVRSPSGVHYEQYF. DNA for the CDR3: TGTGCCAGCGTCAGAAGTCCCAGCGGGGTTCACTACGAGCAGTACTTC.

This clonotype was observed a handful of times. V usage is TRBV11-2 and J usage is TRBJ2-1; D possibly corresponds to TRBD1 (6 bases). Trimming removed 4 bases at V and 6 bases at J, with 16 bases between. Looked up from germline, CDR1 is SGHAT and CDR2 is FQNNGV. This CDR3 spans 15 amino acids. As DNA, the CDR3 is TGTGCCAGCAGCTCAGGGGTCCAAGGGGTCAATGAGCAGTTCTTC. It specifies CASSSGVQGVNEQFF.

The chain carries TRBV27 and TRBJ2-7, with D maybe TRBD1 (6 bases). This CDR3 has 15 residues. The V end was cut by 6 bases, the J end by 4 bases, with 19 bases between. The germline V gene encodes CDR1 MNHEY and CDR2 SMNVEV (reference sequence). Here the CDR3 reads CASRDGFRGNYEQYF. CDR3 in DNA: TGTGCCAGCAGAGATGGGTTTAGGGGGAATTACGAGCAGTACTTC.

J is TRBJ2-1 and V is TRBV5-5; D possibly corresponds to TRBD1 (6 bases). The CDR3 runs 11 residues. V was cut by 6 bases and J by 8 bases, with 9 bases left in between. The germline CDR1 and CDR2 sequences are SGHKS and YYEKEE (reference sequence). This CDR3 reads CASTWGHEQFF. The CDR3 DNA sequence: TGTGCCAGCACCTGGGGGCATGAGCAGTTCTTC.

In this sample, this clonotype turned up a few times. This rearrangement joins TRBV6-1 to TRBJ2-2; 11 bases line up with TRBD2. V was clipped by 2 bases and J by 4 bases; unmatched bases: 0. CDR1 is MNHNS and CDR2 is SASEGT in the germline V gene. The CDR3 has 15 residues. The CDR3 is CASSELAGGTGELFF. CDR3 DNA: TGTGCCAGCAGTGAACTAGCGGGGGGCACCGGGGAGCTGTTTTTT.

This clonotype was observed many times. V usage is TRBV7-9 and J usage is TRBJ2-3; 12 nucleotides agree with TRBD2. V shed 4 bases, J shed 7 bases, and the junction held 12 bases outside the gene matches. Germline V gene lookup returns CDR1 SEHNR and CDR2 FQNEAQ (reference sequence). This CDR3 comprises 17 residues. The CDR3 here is CASSSKRLAGGPYTQYF. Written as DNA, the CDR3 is TGTGCCAGCAGCTCGAAGCGGCTAGCGGGGGGGCCATATACGCAGTATTTT.